This T cell receptor beta chain was sequenced in a study of T cell responses to AZD1222 COVID-19 vaccine. Study observations and caveats: Along spike, vaccine-associated CD4 TCRs were found throughout, with dominance at 160-218 and 743-854. Females outnumbered males among donors, who were mostly white British; clonal diversity was possibly underestimated. All repertoire sampling was performed exclusively after the peak T cell response. Unmutated regions of variants are reportedly targeted by nearly half of spike-specific TCRs.

Generated by immunoSEQ multiplex PCR, the TCRdb table keeps only in-frame clones and is missing some. The sample has about 120,000 clones, about 90% seen once; the top ten hold about 1.5%. Turning to this clone: Its antigen remains unidentified.

This specimen consisted of peripheral blood, obtained on day 0 of AZD1222 vaccination. This TCR came from an adult in good health.

The CDR3 nucleotides are TGCGCCAGCAGCCCGCGGGGCCCGCTGGGGGCCGGGGAGCTGTTTTTT. This codes for CASSPRGPLGAGELFF. V usage is TRBV5-1 and J usage is TRBJ2-2; the D gene is possibly TRBD2 (6 bases). The V end was cut by 4 bases, the J end by 6 bases, with 19 bases between. CDR1 SGHRS and CDR2 YFSETQ come from the germline V gene. This CDR3 is built from 16 residues.